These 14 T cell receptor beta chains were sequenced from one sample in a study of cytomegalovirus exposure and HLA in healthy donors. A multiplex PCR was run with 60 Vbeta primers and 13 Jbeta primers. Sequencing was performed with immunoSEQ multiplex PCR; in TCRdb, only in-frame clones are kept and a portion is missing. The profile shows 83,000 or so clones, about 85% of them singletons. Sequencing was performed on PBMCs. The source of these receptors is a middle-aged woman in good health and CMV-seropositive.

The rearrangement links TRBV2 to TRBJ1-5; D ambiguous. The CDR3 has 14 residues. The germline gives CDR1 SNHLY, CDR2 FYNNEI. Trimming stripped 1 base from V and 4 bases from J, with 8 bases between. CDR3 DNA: TGTGCCAGCAGTGAAGACGGCGGAAATCAGCCCCAGCATTTT. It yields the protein CASSEDGGNQPQHF.

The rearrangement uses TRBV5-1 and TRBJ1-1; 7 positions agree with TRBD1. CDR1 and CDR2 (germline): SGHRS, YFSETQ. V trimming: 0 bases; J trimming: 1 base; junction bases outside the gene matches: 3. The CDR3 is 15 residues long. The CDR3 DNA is TGCGCCAGCAGCTTGGTGTACAGGGGGAACACTGAAGCTTTCTTT. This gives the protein CASSLVYRGNTEAFF.

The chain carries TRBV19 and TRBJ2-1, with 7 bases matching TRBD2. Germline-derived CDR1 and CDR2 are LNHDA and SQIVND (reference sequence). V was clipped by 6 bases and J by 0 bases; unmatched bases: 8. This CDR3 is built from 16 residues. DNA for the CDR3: TGTGCCAGTAGCAACCATGGGGGGGGCTCCTACAATGAGCAGTTCTTC. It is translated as CASSNHGGGSYNEQFF.

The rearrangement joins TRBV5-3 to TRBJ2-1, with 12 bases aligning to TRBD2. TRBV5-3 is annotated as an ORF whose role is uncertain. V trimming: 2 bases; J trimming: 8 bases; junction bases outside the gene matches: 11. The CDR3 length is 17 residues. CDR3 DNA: TGTGCCAGAAGCTTCCCCTTGGAGACTAGCGGGAGCTATGAGCAGTTCTTC. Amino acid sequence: CARSFPLETSGSYEQFF.

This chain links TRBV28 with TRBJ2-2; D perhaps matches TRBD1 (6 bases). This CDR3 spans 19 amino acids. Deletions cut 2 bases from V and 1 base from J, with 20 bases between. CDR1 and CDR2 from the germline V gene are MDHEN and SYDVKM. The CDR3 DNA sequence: TGTGCCAGCAGTTTACCATCTTATAACAGGGTCCAGAACACCGGGGAGCTGTTTTTT. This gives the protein CASSLPSYNRVQNTGELFF.

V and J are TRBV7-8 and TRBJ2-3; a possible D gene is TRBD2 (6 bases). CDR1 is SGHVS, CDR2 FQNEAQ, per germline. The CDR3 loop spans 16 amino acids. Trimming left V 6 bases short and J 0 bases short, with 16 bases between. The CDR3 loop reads CASSPTWAGSTDTQYF. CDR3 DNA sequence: TGTGCCAGCAGTCCGACCTGGGCGGGGAGCACAGATACGCAGTATTTT.

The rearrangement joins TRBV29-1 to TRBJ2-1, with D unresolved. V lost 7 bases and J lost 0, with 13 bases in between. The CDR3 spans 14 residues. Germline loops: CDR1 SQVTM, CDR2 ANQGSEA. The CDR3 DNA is TGCAGCGGACGTTCTAGGAACTCCTACAATGAGCAGTTCTTC. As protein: CSGRSRNSYNEQFF.

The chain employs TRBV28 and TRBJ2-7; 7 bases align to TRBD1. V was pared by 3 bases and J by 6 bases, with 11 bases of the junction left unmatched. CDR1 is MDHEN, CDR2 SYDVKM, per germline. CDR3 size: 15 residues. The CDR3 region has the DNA TGTGCCAGCAGTTTTCCGGCAGGGGGAAACTTCGAGCAGTACTTC. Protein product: CASSFPAGGNFEQYF.

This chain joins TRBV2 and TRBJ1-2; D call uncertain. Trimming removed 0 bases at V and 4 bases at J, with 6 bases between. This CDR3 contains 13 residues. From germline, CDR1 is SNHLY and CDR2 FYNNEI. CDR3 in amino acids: CASSEARPYGYTF. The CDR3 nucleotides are TGTGCCAGCAGTGAAGCGCGGCCCTATGGCTACACCTTC.

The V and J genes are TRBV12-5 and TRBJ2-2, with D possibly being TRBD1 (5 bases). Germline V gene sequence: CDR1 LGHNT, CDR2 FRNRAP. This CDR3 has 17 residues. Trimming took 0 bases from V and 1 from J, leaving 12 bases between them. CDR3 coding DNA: TGTGCTAGTGGTTTGGTAGAAGGGGTTCTGAACACCGGGGAGCTGTTTTTT. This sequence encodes CASGLVEGVLNTGELFF.

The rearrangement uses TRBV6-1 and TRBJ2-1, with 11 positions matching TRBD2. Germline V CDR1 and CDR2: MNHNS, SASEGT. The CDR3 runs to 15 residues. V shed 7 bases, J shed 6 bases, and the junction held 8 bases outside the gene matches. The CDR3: CASKTTGTSGNEQFF. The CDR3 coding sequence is TGTGCCAGCAAGACTACCGGGACTAGCGGCAATGAGCAGTTCTTC.

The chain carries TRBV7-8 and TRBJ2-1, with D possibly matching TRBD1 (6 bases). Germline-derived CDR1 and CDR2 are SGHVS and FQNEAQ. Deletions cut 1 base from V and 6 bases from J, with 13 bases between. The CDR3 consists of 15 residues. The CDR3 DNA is TGTGCCAGCAGCTTAGGTTCCGGACAGCTCAATGAGCAGTTCTTC. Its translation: CASSLGSGQLNEQFF. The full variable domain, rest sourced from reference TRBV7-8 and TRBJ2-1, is GAGVSQSPRYKVAKRGQDVALRCDPISGHVSLFWYQQALGQGPEFLTYFQNEAQLDKSGLPSDRFFAERPEGSVSTLKIQRTQQEDSAVYLCASSLGSGQLNEQFFGPGTRLTVL.

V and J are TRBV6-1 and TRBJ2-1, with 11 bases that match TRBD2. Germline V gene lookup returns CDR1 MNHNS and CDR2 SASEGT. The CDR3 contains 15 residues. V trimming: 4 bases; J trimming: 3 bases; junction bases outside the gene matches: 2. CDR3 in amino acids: CASSAGTSGYNEQFF. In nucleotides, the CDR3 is TGTGCCAGCAGTGCCGGGACTAGCGGCTACAATGAGCAGTTCTTC.

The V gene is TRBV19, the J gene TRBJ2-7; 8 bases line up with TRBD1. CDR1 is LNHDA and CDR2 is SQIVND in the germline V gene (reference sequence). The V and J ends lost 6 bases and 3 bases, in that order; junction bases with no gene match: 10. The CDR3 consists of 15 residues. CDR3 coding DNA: TGTGCCAGTAGCCCCAGGACAGGGTGGTACTACGAGCAGTACTTC. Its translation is CASSPRTGWYYEQYF.